This T cell receptor beta chain was documented in a study of metastatic and nonmetastatic thyroid tumors. Among the patients, none had received any treatment before thyroid surgery. This clone was detected many times. MiXCR was used by TCRdb to re-call the PCR reads. The data contain tens of thousands of clones, around 13% of them seen just once; the ten biggest clones take up nearly 5%. The V end lost 0 bases, the J end lost 9 bases, and 23 bases lay between the germline ends. Germline CDR1 reads MNHEY; CDR2 reads SMNVEV (reference sequence). The CDR3 consists of 17 residues. The chain uses TRBV27 and TRBJ1-1; D unresolved. Material: blood. The clonotype originates from a female donor with papillary thyroid cancer or a benign thyroid nodule (not recorded which). Some clones in this sample may be carry-over from other donors' samples. The CDR3 DNA sequence: TGTGCCAGCAGTTTATCCGCTCTCCCCTCAGGATCCCCCCAAGCTTTCTTT. Its translation: CASSLSALPSGSPQAFF.